The 21 T cell receptor beta chains reported below all come from one sample, sequenced in a study of blood T cell repertoires in COVID-19. The protocol was immunoSEQ multiplex PCR, while the TCRdb copy is restricted to in-frame clones and leaves out a portion. The table lists roughly 400,000 clones, over 75% of them singletons. Sample: PBMCs or T cells enriched from blood (not recorded which). These receptors all come from a woman aged 18-35 years who had been exposed to COVID-19.

The chain joins TRBV5-6 to TRBJ2-7, with TRBD2 matching over 10 bases. This CDR3 has 17 amino acids. Trimming cost V 4 bases and J 2 bases; bases outside gene matches: 12. CDR1 and CDR2 (germline): SGHDT, YYEEEE. CDR3 nucleotide sequence: TGTGCCAGCAGCCATGAACTAGGACTAGCGGATGCCTACGAGCAGTACTTC. It codes for CASSHELGLADAYEQYF. Filled out from reference TRBV5-6 and TRBJ2-7, the complete variable domain reads DAGVTQSPTHLIKTRGQQVTLRCSPKSGHDTVSWYQQALGQGPQFIFQYYEEEERQRGNFPDRFSGHQFPNYSSELNVNALLLGDSALYLCASSHELGLADAYEQYFGPGTRLTVT.

The V gene is TRBV6-5, the J gene TRBJ1-1; D is perhaps TRBD1 (6 bases). V lost 2 bases to trimming and J lost 1 base, with 8 bases between them. The germline V gene encodes CDR1 MNHEY and CDR2 SVGAGI. The CDR3 is 14 amino acids. The DNA of the CDR3 is TGTGCCAGCAGTTACGGCAGGGGGAACACTGAAGCTTTCTTT. Its protein product is CASSYGRGNTEAFF.

This rearrangement joins TRBV5-6 to TRBJ2-1, with 7 nucleotides matching TRBD1. Per the germline V gene, CDR1 is SGHDT and CDR2 is YYEEEE. The ends lost 0 bases at V and 0 bases at J; junction bases unmatched: 0. This CDR3 comprises 15 residues. The CDR3 sequence: CASSLGTGSYNEQFF. The CDR3 DNA reads TGTGCCAGCAGCTTGGGGACAGGCTCCTACAATGAGCAGTTCTTC. Based on the CDR3 plus reference TRBV5-6 and TRBJ2-1, the full variable domain is DAGVTQSPTHLIKTRGQQVTLRCSPKSGHDTVSWYQQALGQGPQFIFQYYEEEERQRGNFPDRFSGHQFPNYSSELNVNALLLGDSALYLCASSLGTGSYNEQFFGPGTRLTVL.

This chain uses TRBV20-1 with TRBJ2-1; 10 bases line up with TRBD2. CDR3 size: 16 residues. Trimming cost V 3 bases and J 9 bases; bases outside gene matches: 14. Germline V gene sequence: CDR1 DFQATT, CDR2 SNEGSKA (reference sequence). CDR3 DNA: TGCAGTGCTAGTGATAGGGCTAGCGGGAGCGTCGGTGAGCAGTTCTTC. It encodes CSASDRASGSVGEQFF.

This clone was detected a few times. The rearrangement links TRBV30 to TRBJ1-5; D not certain. Germline CDR1 and CDR2: GTSNPN and SVGIG (reference sequence). Deletions cut 2 bases from V and 2 bases from J, with 7 bases between. The CDR3 covers 13 residues. CDR3 sequence (DNA): TGTGCCTGGAGTACCCAGGGCAATCAGCCCCAGCATTTT. It yields the protein CAWSTQGNQPQHF.

V is TRBV27 and J is TRBJ2-7; 7 bases line up with TRBD1. The CDR3 contains 15 residues. Germline CDR1 and CDR2: MNHEY and SMNVEV (reference sequence). V gave up 5 bases and J gave up 0 bases; unmatched junction bases: 7. Here the CDR3 reads CASSPYRGYSYEQYF. For the CDR3, the DNA is TGTGCCAGCAGTCCGTACAGGGGATACTCCTACGAGCAGTACTTC.

V is TRBV28 and J is TRBJ1-1; no clear D. CDR1 is MDHEN and CDR2 is SYDVKM in the germline V gene. The CDR3 totals 15 residues. V lost 2 bases and J lost 0, with 10 bases in between. CDR3 sequence (DNA): TGTGCCAGCAGTTTAAGCACAGAGATGAACACTGAAGCTTTCTTT. Its translation: CASSLSTEMNTEAFF.

The chain has TRBV6-6 and TRBJ1-4, with TRBD1 matching over 9 bases. Trimming took 5 bases from V and 0 from J; bases not matched to a gene: 13. Germline V lookup: CDR1 MNHNY, CDR2 SVGAGI (reference sequence). The CDR3 spans 19 residues. CDR3 in amino acids: CASSPQGARRGATNEKLFF. In nucleotides, the CDR3 is TGTGCCAGCAGTCCACAGGGGGCGCGGCGCGGTGCAACTAATGAAAAACTGTTTTTT.

J is TRBJ1-5 and V is TRBV19; 12 nucleotides match TRBD1. Germline CDR1 LNHDA, CDR2 SQIVND (reference sequence). The CDR3 is made up of 18 amino acids. J gave up 2 bases and V 4 bases, and 9 bases lay outside the gene matches. The CDR3 region has the DNA TGTGCCAGTAGTACGGGACAGGGGGCATTCAGTGGCAATCAGCCCCAGCATTTT. This sequence encodes CASSTGQGAFSGNQPQHF.

The chain recombines TRBV5-4 with TRBJ2-2; TRBD1 is a possible D gene (6 bases). Trimming took 2 bases from V and 4 from J, leaving 9 bases between them. This CDR3 has 14 amino acids. CDR1 and CDR2 (germline): SGHNT, YYREEE (reference sequence). The CDR3 nucleotides are TGTGCCAGCAGCTTTCAGGGGTCCACCGGGGAGCTGTTTTTT. Protein sequence: CASSFQGSTGELFF.

The chain links TRBV30 to TRBJ2-5; tentatively, D is TRBD2 (7 bases). Per the germline V gene, CDR1 is GTSNPN and CDR2 is SVGIG (reference sequence). The CDR3 consists of 15 residues. Trimming cost V 1 base and J 1 base, with 13 bases left between them. The CDR3 region has the DNA TGTGCCTGGAGTGCCGGCGGGGGCCCCCAAGAGACCCAGTACTTC. Encoded protein: CAWSAGGGPQETQYF.

The chain couples TRBV4-1 to TRBJ1-1, with 8 bases matching TRBD1. V shed 1 base and J 0 bases; nucleotides not matched to a gene: 4. The germline V gene has CDR1 MGHRA and CDR2 YSYEKL. The CDR3 extends over 16 amino acids. The CDR3 DNA is TGCGCCAGCAGCCAAGGGACAGGGAGCATGAACACTGAAGCTTTCTTT. It encodes CASSQGTGSMNTEAFF.

The V and J genes are TRBV20-1 and TRBJ1-1, with 7 bases fitting TRBD1. The trim removed 4 bases at V and 5 bases at J, leaving 1 base unmatched. The CDR3 sequence is 11 residues long. The germline gives CDR1 DFQATT, CDR2 SNEGSKA (reference sequence). The CDR3 DNA reads TGCAGTGCTACCAGGGGGACTGAAGCTTTCTTT. It specifies CSATRGTEAFF.

V is TRBV4-1 and J is TRBJ2-7, with 11 nucleotides matching TRBD2. CDR1 is MGHRA and CDR2 is YSYEKL in the germline V gene. J was trimmed by 3 bases and V by 2 bases; bases with no gene match: 9. CDR3 length equals 17 residues. The CDR3 sequence: CASSQLPTSGGYYEQYF. The CDR3 nucleotides read TGCGCCAGCAGCCAACTTCCTACTAGCGGGGGTTACTACGAGCAGTACTTC.

This sequence joins TRBV15 and TRBJ2-3, with a weak D call TRBD2 (6 bases). The V gene lost 1 base and the J gene lost 14 bases, with 13 bases spanning the gap. This CDR3 comprises 12 residues. Germline V gene lookup returns CDR1 LNHNV and CDR2 YYDKDF (reference sequence). The CDR3 coding sequence is TGTGCCACCAGCAGAGTAACGGGGGAAAGGTATTTT. Protein: CATSRVTGERYF.

V gene TRBV19 combines with J gene TRBJ1-6, with TRBD1 matching over 9 bases. The trim removed 6 bases at V and 9 bases at J, leaving 9 bases unmatched. The germline V gene has CDR1 LNHDA and CDR2 SQIVND (reference sequence). The CDR3 is made up of 15 amino acids. This CDR3 reads CASRESGTGFSPLHF. The CDR3 region has the DNA TGTGCCAGTAGAGAATCAGGGACAGGGTTTTCACCCCTCCACTTT.

V usage is TRBV19 and J usage is TRBJ1-2, with a possible D match to TRBD1 (5 bases). This CDR3 is 13 amino acids long. The V end was cut by 8 bases, the J end by 8 bases, with 18 bases between. Germline V gives CDR1 LNHDA, CDR2 SQIVND (reference sequence). The CDR3 DNA reads as TGTGCCAGTGCCGTGGGGACTCCTGAAGGCTACACCTTC. This encodes CASAVGTPEGYTF.

This clone appeared a single time. This sequence joins TRBV5-1 and TRBJ1-2; D not resolved. This CDR3 contains 15 residues. The V and J ends lost 2 bases and 1 base respectively, with 12 bases between them. Germline V lookup: CDR1 SGHRS, CDR2 YFSETQ. CDR3 DNA: TGCGCCAGCAGCTTCGGCGGGGAACTTAACTATGGCTACACCTTC. Protein sequence: CASSFGGELNYGYTF.

The chain uses TRBV5-4 and TRBJ2-7, with 8 bases aligning to TRBD2. The V and J ends lost 9 bases and 4 bases, in that order; junction bases with no gene match: 9. There are 13 residues in the CDR3. CDR1 and CDR2 from the germline V gene are SGHNT and YYREEE (reference sequence). The CDR3 sequence: CATQREPTYEQYF. In DNA, the CDR3 is TGTGCCACCCAGCGGGAGCCTACTTACGAGCAGTACTTC.

This rearrangement joins TRBV2 to TRBJ1-1, with D possibly TRBD1 on 5 matching bases. The V gene's germline CDR1 is SNHLY and CDR2 FYNNEI. CDR3 length: 14 amino acids. V was clipped by 8 bases and J by 4 bases, with 17 bases between them. CDR3 DNA sequence: TGTGCCAGCGGACCTAACAGGCTGAGCACTGAAGCTTTCTTT. Translation gives CASGPNRLSTEAFF.

This clone is a singleton in its sample. The rearrangement links TRBV4-3 to TRBJ2-5; D is undetermined. CDR3 length equals 15 residues. CDR1 is LGHNA and CDR2 is YSLEER in the germline V gene. V dropped 2 bases and J dropped 0 bases, with 10 bases sitting between them. DNA of the CDR3: TGCGCCAGCAGCCAAAGCTCAGACTACCAAGAGACCCAGTACTTC. Protein: CASSQSSDYQETQYF.